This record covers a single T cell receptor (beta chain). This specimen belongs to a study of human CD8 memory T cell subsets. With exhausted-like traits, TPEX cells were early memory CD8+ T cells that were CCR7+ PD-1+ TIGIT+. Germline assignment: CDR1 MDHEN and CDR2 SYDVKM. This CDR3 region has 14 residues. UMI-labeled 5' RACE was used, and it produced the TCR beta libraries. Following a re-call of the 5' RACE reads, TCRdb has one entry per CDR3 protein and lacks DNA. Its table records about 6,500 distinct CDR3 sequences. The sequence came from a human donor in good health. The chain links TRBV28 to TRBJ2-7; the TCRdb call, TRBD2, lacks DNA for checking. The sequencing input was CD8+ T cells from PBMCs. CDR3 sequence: CASSWTSGPYEQYF. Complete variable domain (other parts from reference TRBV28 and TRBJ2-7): DVKVTQSSRYLVKRTGEKVFLECVQDMDHENMFWYRQDPGLGLRLIYFSYDVKMKEKGDIPEGYSVSREKKERFSLILESASTNQTSMYLCASSWTSGPYEQYFGPGTRLTVT.